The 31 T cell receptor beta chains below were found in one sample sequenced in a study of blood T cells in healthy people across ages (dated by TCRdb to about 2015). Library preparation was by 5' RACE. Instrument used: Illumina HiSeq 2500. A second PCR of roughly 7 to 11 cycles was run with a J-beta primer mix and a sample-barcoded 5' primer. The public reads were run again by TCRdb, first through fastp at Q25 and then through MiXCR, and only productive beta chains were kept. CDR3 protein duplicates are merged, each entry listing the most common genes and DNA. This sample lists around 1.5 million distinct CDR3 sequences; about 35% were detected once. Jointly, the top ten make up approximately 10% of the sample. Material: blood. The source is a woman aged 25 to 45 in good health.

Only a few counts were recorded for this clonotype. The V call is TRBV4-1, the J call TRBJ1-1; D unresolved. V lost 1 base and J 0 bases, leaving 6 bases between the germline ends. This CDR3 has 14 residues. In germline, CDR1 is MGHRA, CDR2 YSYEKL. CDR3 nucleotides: TGCGCCAGCAGCCAAGCGCCCCTGAACACTGAAGCTTTCTTT. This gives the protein CASSQAPLNTEAFF.

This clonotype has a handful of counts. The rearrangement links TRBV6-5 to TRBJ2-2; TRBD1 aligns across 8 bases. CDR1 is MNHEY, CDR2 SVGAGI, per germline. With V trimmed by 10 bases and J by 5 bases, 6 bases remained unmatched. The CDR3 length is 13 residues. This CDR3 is CATRTGRTGELFF. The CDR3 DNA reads TGTGCCACCCGGACAGGGAGAACCGGGGAGCTGTTTTTT.

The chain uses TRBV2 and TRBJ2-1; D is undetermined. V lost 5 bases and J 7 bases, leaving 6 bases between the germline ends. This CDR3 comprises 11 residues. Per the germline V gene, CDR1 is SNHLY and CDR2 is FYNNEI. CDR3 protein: CASSPINEQFF. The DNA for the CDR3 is TGTGCCAGCAGTCCTATAAATGAGCAGTTCTTC.

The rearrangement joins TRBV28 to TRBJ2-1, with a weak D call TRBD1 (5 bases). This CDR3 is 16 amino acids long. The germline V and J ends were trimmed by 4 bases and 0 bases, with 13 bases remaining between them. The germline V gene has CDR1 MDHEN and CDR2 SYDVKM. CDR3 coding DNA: TGTGCCAGCAGTTCCCAGGGATGGAGCTCCTACAATGAGCAGTTCTTC. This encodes CASSSQGWSSYNEQFF.

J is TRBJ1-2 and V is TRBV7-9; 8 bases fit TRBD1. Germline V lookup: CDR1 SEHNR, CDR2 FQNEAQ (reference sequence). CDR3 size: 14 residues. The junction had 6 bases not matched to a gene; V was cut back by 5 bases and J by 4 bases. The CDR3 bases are TGTGCCAGCAGCGGGCAGGGGGCGGCCTATGGCTACACCTTC. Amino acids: CASSGQGAAYGYTF.

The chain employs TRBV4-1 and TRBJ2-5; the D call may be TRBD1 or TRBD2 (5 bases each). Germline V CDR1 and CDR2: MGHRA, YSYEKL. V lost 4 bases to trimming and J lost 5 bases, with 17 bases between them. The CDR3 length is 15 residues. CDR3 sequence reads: CASSLTPGHGETQYF. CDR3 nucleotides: TGCGCCAGCAGCCTTACACCGGGGCACGGGGAGACCCAGTACTTC.

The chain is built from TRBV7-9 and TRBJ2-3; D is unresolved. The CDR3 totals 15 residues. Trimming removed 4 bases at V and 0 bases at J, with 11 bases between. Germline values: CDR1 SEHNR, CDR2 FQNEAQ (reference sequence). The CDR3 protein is CASSSEATSTDTQYF. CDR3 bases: TGTGCCAGCAGCTCAGAGGCGACTAGCACAGATACGCAGTATTTT.

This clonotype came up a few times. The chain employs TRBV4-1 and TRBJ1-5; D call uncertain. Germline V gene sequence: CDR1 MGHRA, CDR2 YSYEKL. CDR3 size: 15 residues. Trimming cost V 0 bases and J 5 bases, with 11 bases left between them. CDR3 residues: CASSQEGGLYQPQHF. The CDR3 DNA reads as TGCGCCAGCAGCCAAGAAGGAGGGCTCTATCAGCCCCAGCATTTT.

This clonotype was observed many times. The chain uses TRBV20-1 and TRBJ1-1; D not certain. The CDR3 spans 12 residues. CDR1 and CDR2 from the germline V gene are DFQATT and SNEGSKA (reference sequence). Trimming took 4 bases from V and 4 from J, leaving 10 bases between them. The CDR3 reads CSANPRVTEAFF. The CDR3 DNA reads TGCAGTGCTAACCCCCGGGTCACTGAAGCTTTCTTT.

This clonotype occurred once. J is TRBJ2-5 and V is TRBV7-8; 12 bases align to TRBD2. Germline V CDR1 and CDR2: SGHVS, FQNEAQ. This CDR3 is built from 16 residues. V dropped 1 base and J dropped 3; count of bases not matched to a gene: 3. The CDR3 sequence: CASSLVTSGRKETQYF. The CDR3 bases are TGTGCCAGCAGCTTAGTGACTAGCGGGAGAAAAGAGACCCAGTACTTC.

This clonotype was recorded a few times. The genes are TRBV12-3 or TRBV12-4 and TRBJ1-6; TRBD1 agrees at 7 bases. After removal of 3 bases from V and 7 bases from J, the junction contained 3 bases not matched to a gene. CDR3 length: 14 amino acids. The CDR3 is CASSLGQKNSPLHF. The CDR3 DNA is TGTGCCAGCAGTTTGGGACAGAAGAATTCACCCCTCCACTTT.

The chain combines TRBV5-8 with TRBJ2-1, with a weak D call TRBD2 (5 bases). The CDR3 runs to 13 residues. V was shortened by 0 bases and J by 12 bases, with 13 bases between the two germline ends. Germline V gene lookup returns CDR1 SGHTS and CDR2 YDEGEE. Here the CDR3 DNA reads TGTGCCAGCAGCTTGGCTCGCTCCGCGGGGCAGTTCTTC. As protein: CASSLARSAGQFF.

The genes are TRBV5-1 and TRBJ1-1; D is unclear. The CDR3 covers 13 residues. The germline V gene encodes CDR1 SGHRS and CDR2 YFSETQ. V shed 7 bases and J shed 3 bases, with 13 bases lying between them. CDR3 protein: CASRPGQHTEAFF. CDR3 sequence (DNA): TGCGCCAGCCGCCCCGGGCAGCACACTGAAGCTTTCTTT.

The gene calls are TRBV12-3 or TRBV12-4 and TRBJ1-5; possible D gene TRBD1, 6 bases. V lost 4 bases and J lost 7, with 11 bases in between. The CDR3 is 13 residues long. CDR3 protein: CASSYNRDQPQHF. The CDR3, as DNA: TGTGCCAGCAGTTATAACAGGGACCAGCCCCAGCATTTT.

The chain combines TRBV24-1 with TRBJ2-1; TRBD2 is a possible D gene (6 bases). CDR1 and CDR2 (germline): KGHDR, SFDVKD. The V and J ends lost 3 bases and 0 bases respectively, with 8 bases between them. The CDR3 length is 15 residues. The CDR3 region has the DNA TGTGCCACCAGTGATCCCGGGAGCTCCTACAATGAGCAGTTCTTC. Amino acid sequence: CATSDPGSSYNEQFF.

The CDR3 DNA reads as TGTGCCAGCAGTTCAATGGGGGCTCGTGGCCAAAGCGGGCAGTTCTTC. This encodes CASSSMGARGQSGQFF. This chain links TRBV28 with TRBJ2-1, with D possibly TRBD1 on 6 matching bases. From germline, CDR1 is MDHEN and CDR2 SYDVKM. This CDR3 is 16 amino acids long. With 4 bases removed from V and 12 bases from J, the gap between germline ends came to 25 bases.

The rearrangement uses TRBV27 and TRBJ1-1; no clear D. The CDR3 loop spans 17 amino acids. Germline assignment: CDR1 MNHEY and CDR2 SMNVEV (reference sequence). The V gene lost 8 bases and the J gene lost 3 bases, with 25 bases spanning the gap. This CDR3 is CASGSREVAYSHTEAFF. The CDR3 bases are TGTGCCAGCGGATCTCGGGAGGTGGCTTATTCCCACACTGAAGCTTTCTTT.

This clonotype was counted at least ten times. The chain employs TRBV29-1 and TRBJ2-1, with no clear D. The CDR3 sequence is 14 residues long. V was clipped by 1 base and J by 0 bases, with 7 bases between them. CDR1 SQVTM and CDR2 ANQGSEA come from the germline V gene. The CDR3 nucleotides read TGCAGCGTTGAAGGGGCGAGCTCCTACAATGAGCAGTTCTTC. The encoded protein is CSVEGASSYNEQFF.

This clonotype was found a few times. The CDR3 DNA reads as TGTGCCAGCAGCTTAGTTTTAGGCCCGAGGGACTATGGCTACACCTTC. This sequence encodes CASSLVLGPRDYGYTF. The chain is built from TRBV7-9 and TRBJ1-2, with D uncertain. The germline V and J ends were trimmed by 1 base and 3 bases, with 15 bases remaining between them. The germline gives CDR1 SEHNR, CDR2 FQNEAQ (reference sequence). The CDR3 contains 16 residues.

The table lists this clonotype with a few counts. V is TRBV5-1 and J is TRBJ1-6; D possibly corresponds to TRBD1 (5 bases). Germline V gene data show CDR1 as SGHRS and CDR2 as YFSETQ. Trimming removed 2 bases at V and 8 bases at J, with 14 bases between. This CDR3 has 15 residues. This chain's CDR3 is CASSFERGVYSPLHF. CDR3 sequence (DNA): TGCGCCAGCAGCTTCGAACGGGGGGTCTATTCACCCCTCCACTTT.

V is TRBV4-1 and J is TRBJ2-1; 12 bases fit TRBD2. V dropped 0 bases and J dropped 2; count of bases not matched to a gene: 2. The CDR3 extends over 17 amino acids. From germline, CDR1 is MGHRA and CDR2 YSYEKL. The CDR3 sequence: CASSQDRTSGAYNEQFF. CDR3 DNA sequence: TGCGCCAGCAGCCAAGATAGGACTAGCGGGGCCTACAATGAGCAGTTCTTC.

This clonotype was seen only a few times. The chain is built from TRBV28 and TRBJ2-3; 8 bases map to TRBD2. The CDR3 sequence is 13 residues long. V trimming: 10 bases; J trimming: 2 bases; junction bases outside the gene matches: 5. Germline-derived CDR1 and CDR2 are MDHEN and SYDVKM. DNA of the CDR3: TGTGCCATAAGCGGGGGTCCCACAGATACGCAGTATTTT. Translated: CAISGGPTDTQYF.

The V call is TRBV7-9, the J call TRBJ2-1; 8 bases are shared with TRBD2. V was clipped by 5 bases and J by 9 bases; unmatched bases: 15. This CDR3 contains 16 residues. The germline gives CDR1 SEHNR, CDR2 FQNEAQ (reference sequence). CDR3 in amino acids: CASSPPEREFHSEQFF. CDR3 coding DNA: TGTGCCAGCAGCCCCCCGGAGCGGGAGTTCCACAGTGAGCAGTTCTTC. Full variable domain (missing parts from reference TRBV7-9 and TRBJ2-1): DTGVSQNPRHKITKRGQNVTFRCDPISEHNRLYWYRQTLGQGPEFLTYFQNEAQLEKSRLLSDRFSAERPKGSFSTLEIQRTEQGDSAMYLCASSPPEREFHSEQFFGPGTRLTVL.

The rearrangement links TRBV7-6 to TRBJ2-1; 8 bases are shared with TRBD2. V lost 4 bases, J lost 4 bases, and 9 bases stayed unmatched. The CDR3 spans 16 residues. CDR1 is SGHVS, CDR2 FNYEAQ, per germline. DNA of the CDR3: TGTGCCAGCAGCTCCCAGCGGGGGCCAGTTTACAATGAGCAGTTCTTC. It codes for CASSSQRGPVYNEQFF.

CDR3 sequence (DNA): TGTGCCAGCAGCGCCCGGGACAGGGGGGATCAGCCCCAGCATTTT. This encodes CASSARDRGDQPQHF. The chain joins TRBV21-1 to TRBJ1-5; TRBD1, as called in the table, went unchecked against the DNA. TRBV21-1 is deemed a pseudogene. This CDR3 comprises 15 residues.

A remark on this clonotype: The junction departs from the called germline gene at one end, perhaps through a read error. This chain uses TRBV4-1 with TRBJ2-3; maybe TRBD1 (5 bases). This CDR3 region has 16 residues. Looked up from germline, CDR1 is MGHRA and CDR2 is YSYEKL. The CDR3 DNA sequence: TGCGCCAGCAGCCAGGCCTGGGGCGCTCGCACAGATGCGCAGTATTTT. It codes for CASSQAWGARTDAQYF.

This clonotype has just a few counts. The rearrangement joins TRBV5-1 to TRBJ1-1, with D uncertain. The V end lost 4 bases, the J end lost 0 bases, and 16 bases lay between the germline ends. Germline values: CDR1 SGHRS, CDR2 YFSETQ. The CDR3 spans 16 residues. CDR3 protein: CASSAGADPVNTEAFF. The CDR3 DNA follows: TGCGCCAGCAGCGCCGGTGCGGACCCCGTGAACACTGAAGCTTTCTTT.

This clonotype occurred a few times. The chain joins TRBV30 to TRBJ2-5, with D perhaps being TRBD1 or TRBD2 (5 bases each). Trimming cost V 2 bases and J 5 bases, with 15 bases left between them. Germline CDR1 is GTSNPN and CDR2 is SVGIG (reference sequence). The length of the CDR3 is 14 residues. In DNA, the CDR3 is TGTGCCTGGAGTAGGGGACGGTTAATTGAGACCCAGTACTTC. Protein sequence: CAWSRGRLIETQYF.

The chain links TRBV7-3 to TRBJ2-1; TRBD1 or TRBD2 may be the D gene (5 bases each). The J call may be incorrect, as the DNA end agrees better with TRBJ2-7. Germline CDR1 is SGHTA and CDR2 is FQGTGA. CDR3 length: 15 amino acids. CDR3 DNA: TGTGCCAGCAGCTTAACGAGGGGCTCCTACAATGAGCAGTACTTC. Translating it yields CASSLTRGSYNEQYF.

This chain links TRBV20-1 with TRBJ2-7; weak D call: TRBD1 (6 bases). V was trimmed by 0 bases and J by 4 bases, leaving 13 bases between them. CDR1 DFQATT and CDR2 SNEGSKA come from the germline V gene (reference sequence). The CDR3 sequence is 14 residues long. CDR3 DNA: TGCAGTGCTAGAGATCCCCAGGGGAGATACGAGCAGTACTTC. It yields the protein CSARDPQGRYEQYF.

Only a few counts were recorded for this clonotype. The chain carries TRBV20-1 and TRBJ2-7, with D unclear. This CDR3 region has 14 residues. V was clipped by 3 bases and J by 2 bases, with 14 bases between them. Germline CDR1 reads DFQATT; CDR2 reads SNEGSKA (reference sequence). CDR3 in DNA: TGCAGTGCTAGGGTCGCCGGTCAAACCTACGAGCAGTACTTC. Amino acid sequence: CSARVAGQTYEQYF.